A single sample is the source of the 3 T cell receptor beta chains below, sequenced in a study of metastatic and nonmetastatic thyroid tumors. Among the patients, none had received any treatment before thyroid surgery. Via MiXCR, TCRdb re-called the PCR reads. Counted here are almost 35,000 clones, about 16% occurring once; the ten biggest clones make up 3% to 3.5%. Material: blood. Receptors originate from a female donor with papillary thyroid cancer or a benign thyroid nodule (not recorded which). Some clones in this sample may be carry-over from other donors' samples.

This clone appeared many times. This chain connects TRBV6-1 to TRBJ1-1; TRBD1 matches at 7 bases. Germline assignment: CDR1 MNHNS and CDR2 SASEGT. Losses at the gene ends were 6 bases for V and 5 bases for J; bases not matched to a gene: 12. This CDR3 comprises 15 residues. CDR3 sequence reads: CASSSEYRGATEAFF. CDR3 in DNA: TGTGCCAGCAGCTCCGAGTACAGGGGCGCGACTGAAGCTTTCTTT.

This chain's CDR3 is CSALSVTSTHTQYF. In nucleotides, the CDR3 is TGCAGTGCTCTATCTGTGACTAGCACCCATACGCAGTATTTT. The J gene is TRBJ2-3, the V gene TRBV20-1, with TRBD2 identical over 7 bases. The CDR3 spans 14 residues. Germline V CDR1 and CDR2: DFQATT, SNEGSKA (reference sequence). V was pared by 5 bases and J by 7 bases, with 12 bases of the junction left unmatched.

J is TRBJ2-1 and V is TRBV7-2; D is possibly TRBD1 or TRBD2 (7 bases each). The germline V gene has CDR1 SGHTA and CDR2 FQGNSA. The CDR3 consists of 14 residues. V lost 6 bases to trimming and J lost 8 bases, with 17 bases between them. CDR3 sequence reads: CASRPSGGVDEQFF. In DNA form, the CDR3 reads TGTGCCAGCAGACCCTCAGGGGGGGTCGATGAGCAGTTCTTC.